The next 12 T cell receptor beta chains were all read from a single sample in a study of cytomegalovirus exposure and HLA in healthy donors. Clones were read by immunoSEQ multiplex PCR, and TCRdb kept only the in-frame ones, dropping some. The sample lists 65,000 or so clones, 85% to 95% occurring once. Sequencing was carried out using PBMCs. The receptor set was obtained from a man between 18 and 29 years old in good health and CMV-seropositive.

The genes are TRBV6-6 and TRBJ2-7; possibly TRBD2 for D (5 bases). The CDR3 has 12 amino acids. Germline V lookup: CDR1 MNHNY, CDR2 SVGAGI (reference sequence). V was clipped by 6 bases and J by 0 bases, with 6 bases between them. CDR3 sequence (DNA): TGTGCCAGCAGCGGACTCTCCTACGAGCAGTACTTC. It specifies CASSGLSYEQYF.

V usage is TRBV27 and J usage is TRBJ1-5; 8 bases are shared with TRBD1. From germline, CDR1 is MNHEY and CDR2 SMNVEV (reference sequence). The CDR3 covers 18 residues. V shed 2 bases and J 6 bases; nucleotides not matched to a gene: 15. This CDR3 reads CASSLTGTGRWGPQPQHF. The CDR3 bases are TGTGCCAGCAGTTTAACCGGGACAGGACGTTGGGGTCCTCAGCCCCAGCATTTT.

This rearrangement joins TRBV18 to TRBJ1-2; 7 bases agree with TRBD1. V lost 6 bases to trimming and J lost 4 bases; unmatched junction nucleotides: 11. In germline, CDR1 is KGHSH, CDR2 LQKENI. The CDR3 sequence is 15 residues long. This CDR3 reads CASSPATGAPYGYTF. The CDR3 DNA reads as TGTGCCAGCTCCCCAGCCACAGGGGCCCCCTATGGCTACACCTTC.

The chain recombines TRBV6-5 with TRBJ2-5; D might be TRBD1 (6 bases). CDR1 is MNHEY, CDR2 SVGAGI, per germline. This CDR3 is built from 14 residues. V dropped 5 bases and J dropped 1 base, with 11 bases sitting between them. The CDR3 protein is CASSGGGPQETQYF. The CDR3 bases are TGTGCCAGCAGTGGGGGCGGGCCCCAAGAGACCCAGTACTTC.

The chain couples TRBV29-1 to TRBJ2-1; 7 nucleotides agree with TRBD1. Unmatched junction bases numbered 9, after V lost 3 bases and J lost 4 bases. The CDR3 length is 15 residues. Germline lookup yields CDR1 SQVTM and CDR2 ANQGSEA. The CDR3 region has the DNA TGCAGCGTTGAGAGGGTAGGGACAGCTTACAATGAGCAGTTCTTC. Translating it yields CSVERVGTAYNEQFF.

The chain uses TRBV28 and TRBJ2-7, with TRBD1 as a possible D gene (5 bases). CDR1 and CDR2 from the germline V gene are MDHEN and SYDVKM. Deletions cut 7 bases from V and 3 bases from J, with 13 bases between. This CDR3 is built from 13 residues. DNA for the CDR3: TGTGCCAGCATTGGGGCAATGGTCTACGAGCAGTACTTC. Amino acids: CASIGAMVYEQYF.

This clone was observed once. This chain uses TRBV27 with TRBJ1-1, with a tentative D call TRBD1 (6 bases). CDR3 size: 14 residues. The ends were cut back, 0 bases at V and 4 bases at J, with 9 bases in the middle. CDR1 and CDR2 (germline): MNHEY, SMNVEV (reference sequence). DNA for the CDR3: TGTGCCAGCAGTTTATCCGGGGGGCCCACTGAAGCTTTCTTT. It is translated as CASSLSGGPTEAFF.

The chain links TRBV4-2 to TRBJ1-5; unclear D gene. Germline CDR1 is LGHNA and CDR2 is YNFKEQ. The CDR3 has 13 residues. With 0 bases removed from V and 7 bases from J, the gap between germline ends came to 7 bases. This CDR3 reads CASSQDLQQPQHF. The CDR3 DNA follows: TGTGCCAGCAGCCAAGATCTCCAGCAGCCCCAGCATTTT.

The V and J genes are TRBV15 and TRBJ2-7; 7 nucleotides agree with TRBD1. J lost 5 bases, V lost 5 bases, and 9 bases had no gene match. This CDR3 has 14 amino acids. CDR1 is LNHNV, CDR2 YYDKDF, per germline (reference sequence). The CDR3 DNA sequence: TGTGCCACCAGCTTCCGGACAGGCGGTAACGAGCAGTACTTC. Encoded protein: CATSFRTGGNEQYF.

This chain joins TRBV2 and TRBJ1-1, with 11 bases matching TRBD1. The germline CDR1 and CDR2 sequences are SNHLY and FYNNEI. This CDR3 is built from 14 residues. V lost 4 bases to trimming and J lost 3 bases; unmatched junction nucleotides: 1. The CDR3 DNA reads as TGTGCCAGCAGTGGGGACAGGGGGTACACTGAAGCTTTCTTT. Its translation is CASSGDRGYTEAFF.

V gene TRBV27 combines with J gene TRBJ2-1; tentatively, D is TRBD2 (6 bases). Germline CDR1 is MNHEY and CDR2 is SMNVEV (reference sequence). V gave up 8 bases and J gave up 4 bases, with 9 bases separating them. This CDR3 is 12 amino acids long. CDR3 sequence: CASWEVYNEQFF. The CDR3 DNA is TGTGCCAGCTGGGAGGTATACAATGAGCAGTTCTTC.

The chain carries TRBV18 and TRBJ2-7, with a weak D call TRBD1 (5 bases). The CDR3 has 14 residues. V was clipped by 2 bases and J by 3 bases, with 11 bases between them. The V gene's germline CDR1 is KGHSH and CDR2 LQKENI. The CDR3 coding sequence is TGTGCCAGCTCACCAGGGGCAGGGAACTACGAGCAGTACTTC. Translation: CASSPGAGNYEQYF.